The clone carrying this T cell receptor beta chain was seen repeatedly, ten times or more. What it binds is unknown. CDR3 length: 13 residues. The ends lost 5 bases at V and 6 bases at J; junction bases unmatched: 4. Per germline, CDR1 SQVTM and CDR2 ANQGSEA. The data stem from a study of T-cell reconstitution after alpha-beta-depleted transplantation in children. Study results and caveats: A year had passed since transplant, and T-cell counts and diversity by then came mostly from newly produced T cells. Elevated TCRbeta diversity at day 60 was traced, in some patients, to surviving recipient T cells and thymic progenitors. In patients about two months after transplant, alpha-beta T cells reportedly arose from several hundred expanded graft clones.

It was with unique molecular identifiers that the TCRbeta library was prepared. TCRdb independently ran MiXCR on the PCR reads; one entry per CDR3 protein. Found here are 550,000 to 600,000 distinct CDR3 sequences, roughly 23% of them singletons; the top ten hold 13% to 15%. The clonotype comes from a boy younger than two who had a stem cell transplant for acute myeloid leukemia, so the T cells may come from the graft donor. Sequencing was performed on PBMCs, mostly from graft donor cells, taken 360 days after TCRalphabeta/CD19-depleted stem cell transplant. The V gene is TRBV29-1, the J gene TRBJ2-3; 11 bases are shared with TRBD1. CDR3 amino acids: CSVSGQGVDTQYF. The CDR3 nucleotides read TGCAGCGTTTCGGGACAGGGGGTGGATACGCAGTATTTT.